These T cell receptor beta chains were read from a single sample in a study of PD-1 blockade in classical Hodgkin lymphoma. The data were produced by immunoSEQ multiplex PCR, yet TCRdb's version contains in-frame clones alone and is incomplete. Among about 19,000 clones listed, about nine tenths were seen once. The sample here was CD8+ T cells from blood, taken before the fourth cycle of nivolumab. The receptors come from a human donor with classical Hodgkin lymphoma. CDR3s include the opening cysteine and the closing phenylalanine or tryptophan. Each record gives: D gene, J gene, clone size, V gene, CDR3 DNA, CDR3 protein. A D gene is named only where the DNA matches it firmly. Clone sizes are given selectively: once, few, many, or a class where the clone is expanded.

-,TRBJ2-1,-,TRBV4-2,TGTGCCAGCAGCCAAGCGCGGGGCCTAGAGTACAATGAGCAGTTCTTC,CASSQARGLEYNEQFF
-,TRBJ1-1,-,TRBV7-2,TGTGCCAGCAGCTCGCCGGGGATGGACACTGAAGCTTTCTTT,CASSSPGMDTEAFF
TRBD2,TRBJ2-1,-,TRBV27,TGTGCCAGCAGTTTACCCACTAGCGGGAGCGACTCCTACAATGAGCAGTTCTTC,CASSLPTSGSDSYNEQFF
-,TRBJ2-7,-,TRBV5-4,TGTGCCAGCAGCTTGCGGCCCCTGGACGAGCAGTACTTC,CASSLRPLDEQYF
-,TRBJ2-5,-,TRBV5-1,TGCGCCAGCAGCAGAATCGAAGAGACCCAGTACTTC,CASSRIEETQYF
-,TRBJ1-1,few,TRBV19,TGTGCCAGTGGGGCTGAAGCTTTCTTT,CASGAEAFF
-,TRBJ2-6,-,TRBV11-2,TGTGCCAGCAGCTACCAAACAGGGCCTGGGGCCAACGTCCTGACTTTC,CASSYQTGPGANVLTF
TRBD2,TRBJ2-7,-,TRBV7-9,TGTGCCAGCAGCGCCACTAGCGGGAGGGTTGGTTACGAGCAGTACTTC,CASSATSGRVGYEQYF
-,TRBJ1-4,-,TRBV7-2,TGTGCCAGCAGCTTAGAGGGAACAACTAATGAAAAACTGTTTTTT,CASSLEGTTNEKLFF
TRBD2,TRBJ2-2,-,TRBV7-9,TGTGCCAGCGGGAGGGCCACCGGGGAGCTGTTTTTT,CASGRATGELFF